At least ten counts were recorded for the clone carrying this T cell receptor beta chain. Its antigen is currently unknown. This record comes from a study of regulatory T cells in long-lasting Graves disease. General study results and limits: Researchers reported studying only peripheral blood, not thyroid tissue.

Libraries of TCR beta came from iRepertoire HTBI primers plus Arm-PCR of CDR3 regions. From the multiplex PCR reads, TCRdb called clonotypes with MiXCR, one entry per CDR3 protein. The sample consists of roughly 610,000 distinct CDR3 sequences, around 15% of them appearing once. Germline V gene lookup returns CDR1 SQVTM and CDR2 ANQGSEA. V gave up 7 bases and J gave up 4 bases; unmatched junction bases: 3. This CDR3 spans 12 amino acids. Time point denoted: newly diagnosed GD, antithyroid drugs for less than 3 months. RNA extracted from PBMCs served as the sequencing template. The same data also contributed to another study, on T cells in Graves' hyperthyroidism and ophthalmopathy. From that study: In the blood, most expanded thyroid clonotypes above 0.001 appeared as well. Stable hyperthyroidism was separated from ophthalmopathy by a model based on 13 V-J features.

The TCR originated in a man aged 18 to 29 with Graves disease. The sequencing here drew on peripheral blood mononuclear cells (PBMCs), taken at new diagnosis, from a patient treated with antithyroid drugs. The V call is TRBV29-1, the J call TRBJ1-1; the match to TRBD1 covers 10 bases. Written as DNA, the CDR3 is TGCAGCGCTAGGACAGGGGGCACTGAAGCTTTCTTT. It yields the protein CSARTGGTEAFF. The full variable domain, completed using reference TRBV29-1 and TRBJ1-1, is SAVISQKPSRDICQRGTSLTIQCQVDSQVTMMFWYRQQPGQSLTLIATANQGSEATYESGFVIDKFPISRPNLTFSTLTVSNMSPEDSSIYLCSARTGGTEAFFGQGTRLTVV.